What follows is one T cell receptor beta chain and its context. Its antigen is unidentified. The PCR used 60 Vbeta and 13 Jbeta primers. Using immunoSEQ multiplex PCR, the repertoire was profiled, and TCRdb retains in-frame clones only, with some absent. The top ten clones hold about 1.4% of a sample with 150,000 to 200,000 clones, 65% to 85% of them seen once. The sample comes from a study of cytomegalovirus exposure and HLA in healthy donors. Overall study results and limits: CMV antigen specificity of a few CMV-associated chains was confirmed in vitro.

This TCR came from a woman younger than 35 in good health and CMV-seronegative. What was sequenced was PBMCs.

CDR3 DNA: TGTGCCAGCAGTGGAAACAGGGGGGTCACCGGGGAGCTGTTTTTT. Translation gives CASSGNRGVTGELFF. The chain is built from TRBV25-1 and TRBJ2-2, with 8 bases lining up with TRBD1. CDR1 and CDR2 from the germline V gene are MGHDK and SYGVNS. J was trimmed by 4 bases and V by 4 bases; bases with no gene match: 5. The CDR3 consists of 15 residues.